This TCR beta chain is from a study of blood T cell repertoires in COVID-19. Across the whole study: The cDNA or gDNA used as material had been derived from T cells, B-cell-depleted T cells, or PBMCs.

V shed 4 bases and J 7 bases; nucleotides not matched to a gene: 7. Germline V CDR1 and CDR2: SGHVS, FQNEAQ. CDR3 length: 16 amino acids. In the authors' workflow: Reference gene primer amplification gave estimated nucleated cell counts. Using immunoSEQ multiplex PCR, the repertoire was profiled, and TCRdb retains in-frame clones only, with some absent. That table supplies the V and J calls and clone size; D and trimming were determined from the DNA. This sample has under 400,000 clones, with 85% to 90% found just once. This clonotype originated in a woman aged 25 to 39 with COVID-19, enrolled during active disease. Sequenced input: peripheral blood. The chain has TRBV7-8 and TRBJ1-6, with 10 bases that match TRBD1. The CDR3: CASSSLTGGRNSPLHF. DNA of the CDR3: TGTGCCAGCAGCTCTCTGACAGGGGGCAGAAATTCACCCCTCCACTTT.